This T cell receptor beta chain derives from a study of shared T cell receptors in the human thymus. Profiling relied on immunoSEQ multiplex PCR, and the TCRdb table lists in-frame clones only, not all of them. The sample lists approximately 68,000 clones, 90% to 95% occurring once. This TCR came from a human donor. The source material was thymocytes.

In DNA, the CDR3 is TGTGCCAGCGAGATATTTAAGGGTTCACCCCTCCACTTT. Encoded protein: CASEIFKGSPLHF. This chain connects TRBV6-1 to TRBJ1-6; no clear D gene. The CDR3 has 13 amino acids. Trimming shortened V by 8 bases and J by 9 bases, and 14 bases separated the two germline ends. Germline V gene data show CDR1 as MNHNS and CDR2 as SASEGT.